This T cell receptor beta chain was observed in a study of cytomegalovirus exposure and HLA in healthy donors. Study-wide context: Approximately 190 million T cells yielded fewer than 120 million unique TCR beta sequences in earlier analysis.

The V and J ends lost 4 bases and 2 bases, in that order; junction bases with no gene match: 7. The CDR3 contains 16 residues. Germline CDR1 is MNHNS and CDR2 is SASEGT. The PCR ran on 60 Vbeta and 13 Jbeta primers. Generated by immunoSEQ multiplex PCR, the TCRdb table keeps only in-frame clones and is missing some. The sample table includes 200,000 to 250,000 clones. Healthy people donating bone marrow made up the donors. Sequences were obtained from PBMCs. The origin of this receptor is a woman aged 30 to 39 in good health and CMV-seropositive. The chain uses TRBV6-1 and TRBJ2-7, with 11 bases matching TRBD2. CDR3 bases: TGTGCCAGCAGTGCTCCAGGGACTAGCGGTACCTACGAGCAGTACTTC. This encodes CASSAPGTSGTYEQYF.